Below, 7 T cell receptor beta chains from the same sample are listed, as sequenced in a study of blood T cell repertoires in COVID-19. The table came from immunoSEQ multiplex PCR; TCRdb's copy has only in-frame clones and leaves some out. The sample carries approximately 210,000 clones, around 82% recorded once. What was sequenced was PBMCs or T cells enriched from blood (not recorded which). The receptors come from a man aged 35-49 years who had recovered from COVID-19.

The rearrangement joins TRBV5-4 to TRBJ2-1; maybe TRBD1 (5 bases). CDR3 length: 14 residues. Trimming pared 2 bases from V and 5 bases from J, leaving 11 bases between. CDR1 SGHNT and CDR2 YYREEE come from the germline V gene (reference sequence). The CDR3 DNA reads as TGTGCCAGCAGCTTTGCACAGGTCAACAATGAGCAGTTCTTC. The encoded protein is CASSFAQVNNEQFF.

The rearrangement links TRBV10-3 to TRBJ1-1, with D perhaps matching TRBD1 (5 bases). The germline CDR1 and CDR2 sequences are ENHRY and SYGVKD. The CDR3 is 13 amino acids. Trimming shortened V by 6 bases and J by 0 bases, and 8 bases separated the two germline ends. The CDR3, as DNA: TGTGCCATCAGGGGGGGACTGAACACTGAAGCTTTCTTT. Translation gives CAIRGGLNTEAFF.

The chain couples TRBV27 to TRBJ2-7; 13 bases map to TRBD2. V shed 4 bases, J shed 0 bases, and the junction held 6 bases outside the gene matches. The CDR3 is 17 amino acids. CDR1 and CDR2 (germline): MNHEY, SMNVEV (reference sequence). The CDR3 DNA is TGTGCCAGCAGTTCGCTTACTAGCGGGAGGGGCTCCTACGAGCAGTACTTC. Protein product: CASSSLTSGRGSYEQYF.

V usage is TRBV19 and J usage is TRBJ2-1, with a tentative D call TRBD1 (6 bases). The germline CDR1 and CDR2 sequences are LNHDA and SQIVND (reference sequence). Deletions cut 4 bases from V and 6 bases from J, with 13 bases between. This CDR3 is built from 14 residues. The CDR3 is CASSNREWGNEQFF. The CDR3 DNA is TGTGCCAGTAGTAACAGGGAATGGGGCAATGAGCAGTTCTTC.

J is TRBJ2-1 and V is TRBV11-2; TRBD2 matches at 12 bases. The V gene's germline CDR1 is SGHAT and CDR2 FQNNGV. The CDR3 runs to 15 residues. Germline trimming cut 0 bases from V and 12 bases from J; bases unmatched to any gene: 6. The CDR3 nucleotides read TGTGCCAGCAGCTTAGAGTCTAGCGGGAGGGCCTTGCAGTTCTTC. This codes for CASSLESSGRALQFF.

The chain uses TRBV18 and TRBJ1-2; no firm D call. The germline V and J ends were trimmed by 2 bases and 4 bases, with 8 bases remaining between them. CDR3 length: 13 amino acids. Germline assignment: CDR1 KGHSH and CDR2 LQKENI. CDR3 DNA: TGTGCCAGCTCACCAACAGATCTCTATGGCTACACCTTC. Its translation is CASSPTDLYGYTF.

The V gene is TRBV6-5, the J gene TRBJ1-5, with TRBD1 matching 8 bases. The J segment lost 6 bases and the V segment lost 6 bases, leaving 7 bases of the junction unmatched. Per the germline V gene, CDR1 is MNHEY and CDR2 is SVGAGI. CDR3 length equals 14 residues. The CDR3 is CASSPDRESQPQHF. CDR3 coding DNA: TGTGCCAGCAGCCCGGACAGGGAGAGTCAGCCCCAGCATTTT.